This record covers a single TCR beta chain. Trimming left V 0 bases short and J 8 bases short, with 11 bases between. CDR3 length equals 14 residues. Germline V lookup: CDR1 KGHSH, CDR2 LQKENI. This sample is drawn from a study of blood T cell repertoires in COVID-19. In the study overall: Specimens from acute and convalescent COVID-19 originated in the United States, Italy and Spain. Sources were T cells, B-cell-depleted T cells, or PBMCs; the material itself was cDNA or gDNA.

Repertoires were generated with immunoSEQ multiplex PCR, while TCRdb's copy carries only in-frame clones and drops some. The table has 55,000 to 65,000 clones, approximately 80% seen once. Seattle participants joined during active infection and were tracked over time. The sequence came from a man aged 25-40 years with COVID-19, enrolled during active disease. This chain connects TRBV18 to TRBJ2-1; D perhaps matches TRBD1 (6 bases). The sequencing sample was made of peripheral blood. The chain's CDR3 is CASSPPARGHEQFF. DNA of the CDR3: TGTGCCAGCTCACCACCGGCCAGGGGCCATGAGCAGTTCTTC. The full variable domain, with the rest looked up from reference TRBV18 and TRBJ2-1, is NAGVMQNPRHLVRRRGQEARLRCSPMKGHSHVYWYRQLPEEGLKFMVYLQKENIIDESGMPKERFSAEFPKEGPSILRIQQVVRGDSAAYFCASSPPARGHEQFFGPGTRLTVL.